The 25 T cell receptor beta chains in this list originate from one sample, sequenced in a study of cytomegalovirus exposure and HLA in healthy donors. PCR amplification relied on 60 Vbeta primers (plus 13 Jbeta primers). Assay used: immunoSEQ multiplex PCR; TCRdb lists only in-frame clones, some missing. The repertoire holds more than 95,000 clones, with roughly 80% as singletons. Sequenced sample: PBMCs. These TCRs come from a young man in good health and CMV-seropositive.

CDR3 DNA sequence: TGTGCCAGCAGCGCGAGGGGGCAGAACACAGATACGCAGTATTTT. This translates into CASSARGQNTDTQYF. The rearrangement uses TRBV5-5 and TRBJ2-3; 7 bases are shared with TRBD1. The CDR3 is 15 residues long. Germline CDR1 and CDR2: SGHKS and YYEKEE (reference sequence). The junction had 7 bases not matched to a gene; V was cut back by 4 bases and J by 2 bases. The full variable domain, its missing parts supplied by reference TRBV5-5 and TRBJ2-3, is DAGVTQSPTHLIKTRGQQVTLRCSPISGHKSVSWYQQVLGQGPQFIFQYYEKEERGRGNFPDRFSARQFPNYSSELNVNALLLGDSALYLCASSARGQNTDTQYFGPGTRLTVL.

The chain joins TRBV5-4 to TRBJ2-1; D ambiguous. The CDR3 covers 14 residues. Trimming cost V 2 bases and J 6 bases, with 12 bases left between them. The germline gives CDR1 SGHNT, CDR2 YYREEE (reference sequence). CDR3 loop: CASSFMVRSNEQFF. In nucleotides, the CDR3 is TGTGCCAGCAGCTTCATGGTGCGGTCCAATGAGCAGTTCTTC.

The CDR3 DNA reads as TGCGCCAGCAGCAGGGAATCCTACAATGAGCAGTTCTTC. It encodes CASSRESYNEQFF. This sequence joins TRBV10-1 and TRBJ2-1; D is perhaps TRBD1 (5 bases). Germline CDR1 is WNHNN and CDR2 is SYGVQD (reference sequence). Between the trimmed V and J ends, which lost 6 bases and 1 base, there was a span of 7 bases. The CDR3 runs to 13 residues.

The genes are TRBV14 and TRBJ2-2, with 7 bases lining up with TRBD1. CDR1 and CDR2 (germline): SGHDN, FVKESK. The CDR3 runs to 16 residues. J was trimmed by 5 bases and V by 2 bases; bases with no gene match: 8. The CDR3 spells CASSQLQGLLTGELFF. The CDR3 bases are TGTGCCAGCAGCCAACTACAGGGGCTCCTAACCGGGGAGCTGTTTTTT.

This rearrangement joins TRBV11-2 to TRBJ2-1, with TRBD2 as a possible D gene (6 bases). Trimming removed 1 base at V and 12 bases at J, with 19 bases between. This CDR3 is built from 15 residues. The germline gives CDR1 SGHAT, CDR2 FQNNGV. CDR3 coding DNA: TGTGCCAGCAGCTTAGGGTCGGACTATTTGGTGGGGCAGTTCTTC. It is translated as CASSLGSDYLVGQFF. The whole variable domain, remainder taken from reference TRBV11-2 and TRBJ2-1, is EAGVAQSPRYKIIEKRQSVAFWCNPISGHATLYWYQQILGQGPKLLIQFQNNGVVDDSQLPKDRFSAERLKGVDSTLKIQPAKLEDSAVYLCASSLGSDYLVGQFFGPGTRLTVL.

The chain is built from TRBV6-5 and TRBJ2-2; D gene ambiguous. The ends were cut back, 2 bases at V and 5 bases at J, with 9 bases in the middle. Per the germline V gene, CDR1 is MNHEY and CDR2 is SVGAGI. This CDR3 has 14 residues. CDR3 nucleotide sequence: TGTGCCAGCAGTTACCCAGGTGGGACCGGGGAGCTGTTTTTT. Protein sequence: CASSYPGGTGELFF.

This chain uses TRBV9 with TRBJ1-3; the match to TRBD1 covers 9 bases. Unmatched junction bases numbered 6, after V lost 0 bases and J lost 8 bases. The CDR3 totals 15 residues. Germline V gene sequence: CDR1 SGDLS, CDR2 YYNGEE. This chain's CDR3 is CASSVVPGQGDTIYF. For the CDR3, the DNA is TGTGCCAGCAGCGTAGTACCGGGACAGGGAGACACCATATATTTT.

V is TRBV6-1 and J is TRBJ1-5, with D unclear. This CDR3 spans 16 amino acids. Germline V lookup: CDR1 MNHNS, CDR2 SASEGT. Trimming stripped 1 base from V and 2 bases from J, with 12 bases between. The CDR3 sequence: CASSEEALAGNQPQHF. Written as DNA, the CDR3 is TGTGCCAGCAGTGAAGAGGCCCTAGCCGGCAATCAGCCCCAGCATTTT.

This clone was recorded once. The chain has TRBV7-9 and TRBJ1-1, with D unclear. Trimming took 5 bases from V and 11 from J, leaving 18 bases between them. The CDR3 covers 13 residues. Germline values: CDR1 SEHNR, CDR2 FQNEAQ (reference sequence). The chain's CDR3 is CASSLADGDHAFF. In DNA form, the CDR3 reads TGTGCCAGCAGCCTCGCAGATGGTGATCACGCTTTCTTT.

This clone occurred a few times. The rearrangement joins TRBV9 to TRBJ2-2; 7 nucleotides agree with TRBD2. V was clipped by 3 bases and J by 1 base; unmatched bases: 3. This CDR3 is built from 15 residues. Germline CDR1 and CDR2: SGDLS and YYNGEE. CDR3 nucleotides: TGTGCCAGCAGCGCTAGCGGAATGAACACCGGGGAGCTGTTTTTT. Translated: CASSASGMNTGELFF.

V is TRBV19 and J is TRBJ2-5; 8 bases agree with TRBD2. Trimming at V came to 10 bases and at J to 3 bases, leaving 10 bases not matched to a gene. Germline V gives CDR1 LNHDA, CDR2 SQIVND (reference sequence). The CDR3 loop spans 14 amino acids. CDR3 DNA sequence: TGTGCCACCAGATCACCGGGACTAGAAGAGACCCAGTACTTC. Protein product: CATRSPGLEETQYF.

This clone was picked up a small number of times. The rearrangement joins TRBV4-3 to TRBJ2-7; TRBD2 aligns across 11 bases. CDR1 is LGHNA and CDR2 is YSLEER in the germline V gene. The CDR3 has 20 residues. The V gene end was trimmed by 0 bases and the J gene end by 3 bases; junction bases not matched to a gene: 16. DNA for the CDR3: TGCGCCAGCAGCCAAGATCGGGGAGGCCACCTACTAGCGGGGGTCTACGAGCAGTACTTC. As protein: CASSQDRGGHLLAGVYEQYF.

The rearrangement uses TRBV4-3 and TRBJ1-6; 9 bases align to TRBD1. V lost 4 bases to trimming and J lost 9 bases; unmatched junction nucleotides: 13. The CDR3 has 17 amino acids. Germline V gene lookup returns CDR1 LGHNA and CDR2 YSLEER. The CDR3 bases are TGCGCCAGCAGCCGAGGGGACAGGGATTTAAGTGGTTCACCCCTCCACTTT. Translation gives CASSRGDRDLSGSPLHF.

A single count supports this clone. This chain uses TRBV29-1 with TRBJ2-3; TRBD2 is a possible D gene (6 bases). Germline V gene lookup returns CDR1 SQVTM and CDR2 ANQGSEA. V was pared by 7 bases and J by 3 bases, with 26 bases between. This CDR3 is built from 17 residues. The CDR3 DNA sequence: TGCAGCGGGTCAGGGCCCTGGGGGGATCAAGCTACAGATACGCAGTATTTT. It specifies CSGSGPWGDQATDTQYF.

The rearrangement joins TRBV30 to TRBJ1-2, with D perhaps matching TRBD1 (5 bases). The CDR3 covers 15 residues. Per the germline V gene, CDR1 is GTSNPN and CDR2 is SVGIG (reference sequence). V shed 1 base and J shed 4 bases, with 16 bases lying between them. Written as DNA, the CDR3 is TGTGCCTGGAGTGGGATCCGGGGACTAACCTATGGCTACACCTTC. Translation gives CAWSGIRGLTYGYTF.

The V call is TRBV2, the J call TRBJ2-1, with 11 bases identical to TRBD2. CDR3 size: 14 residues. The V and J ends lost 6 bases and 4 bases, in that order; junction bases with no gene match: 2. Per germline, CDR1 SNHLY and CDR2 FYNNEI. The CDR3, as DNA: TGTGCCAGCAGGACTAGCGGGAAGTACAATGAGCAGTTCTTC. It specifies CASRTSGKYNEQFF.

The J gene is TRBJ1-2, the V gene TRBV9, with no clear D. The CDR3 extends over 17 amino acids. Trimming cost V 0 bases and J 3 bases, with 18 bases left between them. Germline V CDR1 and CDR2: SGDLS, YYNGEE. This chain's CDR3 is CASSVAQTGEPDYGYTF. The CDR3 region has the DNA TGTGCCAGCAGCGTAGCTCAGACGGGAGAACCTGACTATGGCTACACCTTC.

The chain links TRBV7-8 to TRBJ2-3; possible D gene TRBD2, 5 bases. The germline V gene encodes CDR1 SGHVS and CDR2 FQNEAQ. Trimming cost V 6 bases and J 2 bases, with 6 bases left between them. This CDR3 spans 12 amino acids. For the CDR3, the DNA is TGTGCCAGCAGGCGGGTCACAGATACGCAGTATTTT. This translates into CASRRVTDTQYF.

CDR3: CASSPGYNEQFF. DNA for the CDR3: TGTGCCAGCTCACCCGGTTACAATGAGCAGTTCTTC. The V call is TRBV18, the J call TRBJ2-1; D is uncertain. Looked up from germline, CDR1 is KGHSH and CDR2 is LQKENI. With 3 bases removed from V and 4 bases from J, the gap between germline ends came to 4 bases. The CDR3 extends over 12 amino acids.

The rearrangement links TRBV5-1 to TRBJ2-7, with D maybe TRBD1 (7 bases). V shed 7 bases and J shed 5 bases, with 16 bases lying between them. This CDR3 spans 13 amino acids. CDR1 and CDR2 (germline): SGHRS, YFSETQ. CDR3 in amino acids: CASLAEGAHEQYF. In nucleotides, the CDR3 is TGCGCCAGCCTCGCGGAGGGGGCGCACGAGCAGTACTTC.

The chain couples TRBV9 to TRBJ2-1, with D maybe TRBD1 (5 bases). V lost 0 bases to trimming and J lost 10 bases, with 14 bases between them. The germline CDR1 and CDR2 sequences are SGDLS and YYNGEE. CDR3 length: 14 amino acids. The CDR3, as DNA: TGTGCCAGCAGCGTAGGGGATCCTCACAGGGAGCAGTTCTTC. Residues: CASSVGDPHREQFF.

The CDR3 DNA follows: TGTGCCAGCTCACCCCGGCGGGACCATAACACCGGGGAGCTGTTTTTT. It codes for CASSPRRDHNTGELFF. The chain recombines TRBV18 with TRBJ2-2; D is perhaps TRBD2 (6 bases). CDR3 length equals 16 residues. Germline values: CDR1 KGHSH, CDR2 LQKENI. Trimming pared 3 bases from V and 2 bases from J, leaving 13 bases between.

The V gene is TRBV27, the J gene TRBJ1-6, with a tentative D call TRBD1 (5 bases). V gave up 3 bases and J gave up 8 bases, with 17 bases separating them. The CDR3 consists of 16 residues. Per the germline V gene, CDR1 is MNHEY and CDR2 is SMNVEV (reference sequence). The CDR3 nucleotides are TGTGCCAGCAGTTTTTTCTGGCAGGCGGGGGATTCACCCCTCCACTTT. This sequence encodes CASSFFWQAGDSPLHF.

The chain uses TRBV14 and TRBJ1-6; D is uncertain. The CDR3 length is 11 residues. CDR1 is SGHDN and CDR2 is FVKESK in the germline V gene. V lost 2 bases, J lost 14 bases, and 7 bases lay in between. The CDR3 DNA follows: TGTGCCAGCAGCCAACAATCCACCCTCCACTTT. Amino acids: CASSQQSTLHF.

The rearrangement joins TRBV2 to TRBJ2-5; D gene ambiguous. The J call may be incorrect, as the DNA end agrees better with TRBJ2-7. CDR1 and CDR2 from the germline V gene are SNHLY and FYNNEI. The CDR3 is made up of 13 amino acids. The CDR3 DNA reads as TGTGCCAGCAGTGTTCAGAGTTACTACGAGCAGTACTTC. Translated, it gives CASSVQSYYEQYF.